Included here is one T cell receptor (beta chain) sequence, with context. This clonotype was counted between two and nine times. Its binding antigen is unknown. Per-nucleotide qualities are absent, and no much larger clonotype sits a single base away. The germline V and J ends show losses of 4 bases and 7 bases respectively, and no gene match explains 13 bases of the junction. Inclusive of the bounding cysteine and phenylalanine, the CDR3 is 16 residues long. Only the CDR3 region is kept as DNA, spanning 48 bases read in frame from base 1. The germline V gene yields SQVTM for CDR1 and ANQGSEA for CDR2. This sample is part of a study of T-cell memory formation after mild COVID-19 (dated by TCRdb to the early 2020s). With regard to the full study: TCR sequence clusters from the two donors were found to be largely donor specific. T-cell clones expanding and contracting after mild COVID-19 in a couple of donors were tracked by longitudinal TCRalpha and TCRbeta repertoire sequencing. Two young, previously healthy adult volunteers, one female and one male, were included in the cohort.

PBMCs were isolated by Ficoll-Paque density gradient centrifugation. Sequencing instrument: Illumina NovaSeq 6000. Using 5'RACE with constant-segment primers, TCRalpha and TCRbeta cDNA libraries were constructed, with sample barcodes and unique molecular identifiers added in the process. Trizol reagent was used to extract RNA from every sample. Amplification of the libraries took two PCR steps, and the second step added a second sample barcode plus Illumina TruSeq adapters. Sequencing of the libraries was done on an Illumina NovaSeq, producing 2 x 150 bp paired-end reads. As for how the authors treated the data: With migec v1.2.7, reads were demultiplexed and then collapsed into UMI-guided consensus sequences. With mixcr v2.1.11, UMI consensuses were aligned to TRA and TRB V and J templates and assembled into clonotypes. Expanded or contracted clonotypes were those called significant by both edgeR and NoisET, with noise models trained on biological replicates. edgeR calls used a false discovery rate-adjusted p below 0.01 and a log2 fold-change threshold of 1. As an exploratory analysis of dynamics, PCA with hierarchical clustering was applied to max-normalized trajectories of the 1000 most abundant clonotypes. Separately sequenced CD4+ and CD8+ repertoires were used to assign the CD4 or CD8 phenotype of responding clones. In TCRdb, the public reads were trimmed at Q25 with fastp and aligned with MiXCR, with productive beta chains retained. Identical CDR3 protein sequences are pooled into one entry, listed with their most common genes and DNA. TCRdb, rather than the study authors, made the V and J calls. In all, the sample holds 550,000 to 700,000 distinct CDR3 sequences, and roughly 17% of those were seen once. Clones ranked in the top ten supply 9.5% to 15% of the sample.

Points the paper makes about the study in general: The study covered only two mild cases, and larger cohorts including severe cases with pre-infection samples were considered necessary. Balanced CD4/CD8 phenotypes were observed for clones contracting from day 15 to 85, whereas a bias towards CD4+ was observed for a second wave of clones expanding from day 15 to 37. The detection of some responding clones in pre-infection memory suggests that pre-existing cross-reactive memory T cells joined the SARS-CoV-2 response. The second-wave clones that peaked on day 37 were not confirmed to be SARS-CoV-2 specific. Contracting CD4+ clones appeared mostly in the CM and EM memory subsets, whereas CD8+ clones were enriched in EMRA.

The chain is encoded by TRBV29-1 joined to TRBJ2-2; 9 nucleotides in the junction match TRBD2. The receptor comes from an adult woman who had mild COVID-19 (a few samples of this study predate the infection). The sample titles of this study are shuffled in the database, so cell type and time point are left out; the donor was told from shared clones. The material sequenced was PBMCs or a T cell subset sorted from them (not recorded which). CDR3 protein: CSVGGYIAGVDGELFF. The DNA reads as follows: TGCAGCGTTGGCGGGTATATAGCGGGAGTGGACGGGGAGCTGTTTTTT.